A selection of T cell receptor beta chains follows, all from one sample in a study of T-cell memory formation after mild COVID-19. MiXCR, run by TCRdb on the 5' RACE reads, gives a single entry per CDR3 protein. The sample has roughly 340,000 distinct CDR3 sequences; 20% to 25% are singletons. Sequencing was performed on PBMCs or a T cell subset sorted from them (not recorded which). Receptor source: a man between 18 and 29 years old who had mild COVID-19 (a few samples of this study predate the infection). Cell type and time point are not known. CDR3s include the opening cysteine and the closing phenylalanine or tryptophan. The D gene is left open where the match is weak. Size values are once, few and many counts, or a class for expanded clones, and some rows have none.

TRBD1	-	TRBV12-3/TRBV12-4	TRBJ1-1	14	TGTGCCAGCAGTTTCCGGGACAGGAACACTGAAGCTTTCTTT	CASSFRDRNTEAFF
TRBD2	few	TRBV7-2	TRBJ2-5	17	TGTGCCAGCAGCTTAGCGCGGTTCTCTAGCGGGGAAGAGACCCAGTACTTC	CASSLARFSSGEETQYF
-	many	TRBV2	TRBJ2-2	14	TGTGCCAGCAGTTCTCAGTCCGCTGCCGGGGAGCTGTTTTTT	CASSSQSAAGELFF
-	-	TRBV7-3	TRBJ2-7	13	TGTGCCAGCAGCTTAGGTGGCATGGGGGAGCAGTACTTC	CASSLGGMGEQYF
-	few	TRBV24-1	TRBJ1-2	11	TGTGCCACCCAGGGTGGCTATGGCTACACCTTC	CATQGGYGYTF
TRBD2	-	TRBV6-5	TRBJ2-3	18	TGTGCCAGCAGTTCTCAGCTTAAGCGGGGGCCAAGCACAGATACGCAGTATTTT	CASSSQLKRGPSTDTQYF
-	-	TRBV12-3/TRBV12-4	TRBJ1-2	14	TGTGCCAGCAATACCAGGGGACACAACTATGGCTACACCTTC	CASNTRGHNYGYTF
TRBD1	-	TRBV4-3	TRBJ1-1	14	TGCGCCAGCAGCCTCACAGGGGATGGGACTGAAGCTTTCTTT	CASSLTGDGTEAFF
-	-	TRBV7-8	TRBJ2-1	11	TGTGCCAGCAGATCCCCATCCGAGCAGTTCTTC	CASRSPSEQFF
-	-	TRBV3-1	TRBJ1-6	14	TGTGCCAGCAGCCAGGGCCCCAGGGGTTCACCCCTCCACTTT	CASSQGPRGSPLHF
TRBD1	-	TRBV6-1	TRBJ2-1	16	TGTGCCAGCAGCGCCGGGAGACAGGGGTGGCGCAATGAGCAGTTCTTC	CASSAGRQGWRNEQFF
TRBD1	few	TRBV15	TRBJ2-3	17	TGTGCCACCAGCAGATCCCTCGGGACAGGCGGCACAGATACGCAGTATTTT	CATSRSLGTGGTDTQYF
TRBD1	few	TRBV5-5	TRBJ2-5	14	TGTGCCAGCAGCCCGGGACAGTTACGAGAGACCCAGTACTTC	CASSPGQLRETQYF
TRBD1	-	TRBV7-2	TRBJ1-6	16	TGTGCCAGCAGCGCCTCGGGACAGGGGGCGAGTAGACCCCTCCACTTT	CASSASGQGASRPLHF
-	many	TRBV20-1	TRBJ2-7	11	TGCAGTGCTAGAGATCGGGGCGAGCAGTACTTC	CSARDRGEQYF
-	-	TRBV5-1	TRBJ2-3	14	TGCGCCAGCATCGGGGGTACCAGCACAGATACGCAGTATTTT	CASIGGTSTDTQYF
-	-	TRBV7-9	TRBJ2-1	13	TGTGCCAGCAGCTCCCCTTTGGGAGCGGAGCAGTTCTTC	CASSSPLGAEQFF
-	-	TRBV4-3	TRBJ2-2	13	TGCGCCAGCAGCCAAGATTCGAACGGGGAGCTGTTTTTT	CASSQDSNGELFF
TRBD1	few	TRBV12-3/TRBV12-4	TRBJ2-3	14	TGTGCCAGCAGCAGGGACAGTGCGACAGATACGCAGTATTTT	CASSRDSATDTQYF
-	few	TRBV12-3/TRBV12-4	TRBJ2-5	14	TGTGCCAGCAGTCTCCGAGGGTGGGAAGAGACCCAGTACTTC	CASSLRGWEETQYF
TRBD2	-	TRBV9	TRBJ2-1	16	TGTGCCAGCAGCAGGACTAGCGGGGGGGCCTACAATGAGCAGTTCTTC	CASSRTSGGAYNEQFF
-	few	TRBV20-1	TRBJ1-5	14	TGCAGTGCTAGAGCTTGGGGGGGGAATCAGCCCCAGCATTTT	CSARAWGGNQPQHF
TRBD1	-	TRBV6-5	TRBJ1-2	15	TGTGCCAGCAGTTATTTGGGACAGGGGATCTCTGGCTACACCTTC	CASSYLGQGISGYTF
-	few	TRBV10-1	TRBJ2-4	16	TGCGCCAGCAGTGAGTCGGGGACACTAGCCAAAAACATTCAGTACTTC	CASSESGTLAKNIQYF
-	-	TRBV10-3	TRBJ1-1	13	TGTGCCATCAAACCGAGGACCGACAATGAAGCTTTCTTT	CAIKPRTDNEAFF
TRBD2	few	TRBV5-1	TRBJ2-2	15	TGCGCCAGCAGTTTTTCCGGGACTAGAACCGGGGAGCTGTTTTTT	CASSFSGTRTGELFF
TRBD2	-	TRBV2	TRBJ2-3	18	TGTGCCAGCAGTAAAATTGCGGTCGTAGCGGGGGGCACAGATACGCAGTATTTT	CASSKIAVVAGGTDTQYF
-	-	TRBV7-2	TRBJ1-2	12	TGTGCCAGCAAACAGGAGTACTATGGCTACACCTTC	CASKQEYYGYTF
-	few	TRBV12-3/TRBV12-4	TRBJ2-5	12	TGTGCCACCTGCCCCGGGTCGGAGACCCAGTACTTC	CATCPGSETQYF
-	once	TRBV19	TRBJ2-1	17	TGTGCCAGTAGTATAGATAGGGGGGGAAGCACCTACAATGAGCAGTTCTTC	CASSIDRGGSTYNEQFF